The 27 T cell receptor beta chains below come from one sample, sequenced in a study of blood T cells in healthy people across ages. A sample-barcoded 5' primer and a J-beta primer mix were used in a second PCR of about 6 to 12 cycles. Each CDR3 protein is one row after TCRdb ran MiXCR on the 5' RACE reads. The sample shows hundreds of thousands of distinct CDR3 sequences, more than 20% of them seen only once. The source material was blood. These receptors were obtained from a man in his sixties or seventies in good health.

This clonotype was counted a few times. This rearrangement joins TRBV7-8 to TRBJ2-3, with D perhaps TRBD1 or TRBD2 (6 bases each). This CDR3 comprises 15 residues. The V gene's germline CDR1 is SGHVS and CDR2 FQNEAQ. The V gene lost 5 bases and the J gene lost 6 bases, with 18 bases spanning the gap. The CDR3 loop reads CASSLRGRMGDTQYF. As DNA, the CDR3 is TGTGCCAGCAGCCTGAGGGGGAGGATGGGGGATACGCAGTATTTT.

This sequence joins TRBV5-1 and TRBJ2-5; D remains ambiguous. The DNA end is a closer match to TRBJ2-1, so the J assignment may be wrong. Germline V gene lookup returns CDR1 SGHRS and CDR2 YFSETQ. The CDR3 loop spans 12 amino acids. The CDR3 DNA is TGCGCCAGCAGCCCAGAGAACAATGAGCAGTTCTTC. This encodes CASSPENNEQFF.

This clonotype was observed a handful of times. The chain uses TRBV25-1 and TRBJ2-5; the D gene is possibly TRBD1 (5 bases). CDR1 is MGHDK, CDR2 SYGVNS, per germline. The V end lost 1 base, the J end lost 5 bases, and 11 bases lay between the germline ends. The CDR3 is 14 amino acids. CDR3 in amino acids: CASSESQGLETQYF. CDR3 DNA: TGTGCCAGCAGTGAATCTCAGGGTTTGGAGACCCAGTACTTC. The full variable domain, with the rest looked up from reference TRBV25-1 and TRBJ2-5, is EADIYQTPRYLVIGTGKKITLECSQTMGHDKMYWYQQDPGMELHLIHYSYGVNSTEKGDLSSESTVSRIRTEHFPLTLESARPSHTSQYLCASSESQGLETQYFGPGTRLLVL.

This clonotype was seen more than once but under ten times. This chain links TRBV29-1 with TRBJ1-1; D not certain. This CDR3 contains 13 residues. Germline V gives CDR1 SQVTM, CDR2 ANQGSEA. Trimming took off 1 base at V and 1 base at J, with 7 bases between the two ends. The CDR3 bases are TGCAGCGTTGAAGGTAAGGGGAACACTGAAGCTTTCTTT. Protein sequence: CSVEGKGNTEAFF. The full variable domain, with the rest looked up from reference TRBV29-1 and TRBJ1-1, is SAVISQKPSRDICQRGTSLTIQCQVDSQVTMMFWYRQQPGQSLTLIATANQGSEATYESGFVIDKFPISRPNLTFSTLTVSNMSPEDSSIYLCSVEGKGNTEAFFGQGTRLTVV.

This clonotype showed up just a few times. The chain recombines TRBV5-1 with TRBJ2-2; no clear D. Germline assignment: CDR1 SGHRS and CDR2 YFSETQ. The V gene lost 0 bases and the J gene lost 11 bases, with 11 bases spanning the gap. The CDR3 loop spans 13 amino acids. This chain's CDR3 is CASSLEALGELFF. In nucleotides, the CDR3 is TGCGCCAGCAGCTTGGAGGCTTTAGGAGAGCTGTTTTTT.

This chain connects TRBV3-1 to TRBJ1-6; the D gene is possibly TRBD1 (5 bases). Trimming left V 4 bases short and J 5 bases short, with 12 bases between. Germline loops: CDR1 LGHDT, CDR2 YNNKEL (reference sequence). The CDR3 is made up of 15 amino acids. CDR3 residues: CASSRQTTNNSPLHF. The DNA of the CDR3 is TGTGCCAGCAGCCGACAGACGACCAATAATTCACCCCTCCACTTT.

CDR3 in amino acids: CASSPWGSGLSYEQYF. CDR3 sequence (DNA): TGCGCCAGCAGCCCCTGGGGTAGCGGACTTTCCTACGAGCAGTACTTC. J is TRBJ2-5 and V is TRBV4-1, with D possibly TRBD2 on 6 matching bases. The DNA matches TRBJ2-7 better at its end, which makes the J call doubtful. Germline CDR1 is MGHRA and CDR2 is YSYEKL. The CDR3 is 16 residues long.

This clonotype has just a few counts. In DNA, the CDR3 is TGTGCCAGCAGCCCGACAGGGTTCGACACTGAAGCTTTCTTT. This codes for CASSPTGFDTEAFF. V and J are TRBV7-2 and TRBJ1-1; 7 nucleotides match TRBD1. The CDR3 totals 14 residues. The trim removed 5 bases at V and 3 bases at J, leaving 6 bases unmatched. The V gene's germline CDR1 is SGHTA and CDR2 FQGNSA.

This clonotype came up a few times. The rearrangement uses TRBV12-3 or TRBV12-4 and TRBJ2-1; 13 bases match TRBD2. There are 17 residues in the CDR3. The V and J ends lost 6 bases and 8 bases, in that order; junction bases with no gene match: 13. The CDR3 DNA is TGTGCCAGCAGACAAAAAACCGGGACTAGCGGGAAGGATGAGCAGTTCTTC. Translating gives CASRQKTGTSGKDEQFF.

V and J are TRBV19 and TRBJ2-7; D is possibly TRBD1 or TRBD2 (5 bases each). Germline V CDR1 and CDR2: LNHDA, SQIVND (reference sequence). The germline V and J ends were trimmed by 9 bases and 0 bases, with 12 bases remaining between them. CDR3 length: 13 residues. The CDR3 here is CASRDHDSYEQYF. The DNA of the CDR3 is TGTGCCAGCCGGGACCACGACTCCTACGAGCAGTACTTC.

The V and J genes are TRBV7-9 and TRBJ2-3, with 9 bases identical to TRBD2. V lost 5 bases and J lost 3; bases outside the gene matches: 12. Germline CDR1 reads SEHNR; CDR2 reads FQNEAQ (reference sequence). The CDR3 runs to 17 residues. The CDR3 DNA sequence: TGTGCCAGCAGCCCTCATTTTAGCGGGAGAGGTACAGATACGCAGTATTTT. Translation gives CASSPHFSGRGTDTQYF.

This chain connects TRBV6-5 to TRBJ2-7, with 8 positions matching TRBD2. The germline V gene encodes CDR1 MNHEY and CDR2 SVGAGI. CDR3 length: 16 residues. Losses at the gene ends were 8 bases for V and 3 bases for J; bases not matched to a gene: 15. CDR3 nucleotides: TGTGCCAGCGGTACTTTATTGGCGGGAGGCAGCTACGAGCAGTACTTC. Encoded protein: CASGTLLAGGSYEQYF.

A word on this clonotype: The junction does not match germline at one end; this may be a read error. CDR3 protein: CSARGGLAALSTDTQYF. CDR3 sequence (DNA): TGCAGTGCCAGAGGGGGACTAGCGGCACTTAGCACAGATACGCAGTATTTT. This chain joins TRBV20-1 and TRBJ2-3, with 11 bases identical to TRBD2. The CDR3 length is 17 residues. Germline V gene sequence: CDR1 DFQATT, CDR2 SNEGSKA (reference sequence).

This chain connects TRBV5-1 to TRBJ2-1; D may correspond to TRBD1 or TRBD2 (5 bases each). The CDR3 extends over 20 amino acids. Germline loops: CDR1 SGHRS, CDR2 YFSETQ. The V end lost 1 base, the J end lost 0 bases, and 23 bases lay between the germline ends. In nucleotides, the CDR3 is TGCGCCAGCAGCTTGAGGGGTGGAGGCAGTCCCCCCAGCTCCTACAATGAGCAGTTCTTC. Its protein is CASSLRGGGSPPSSYNEQFF. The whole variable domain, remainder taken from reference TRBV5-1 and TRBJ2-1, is KAGVTQTPRYLIKTRGQQVTLSCSPISGHRSVSWYQQTPGQGLQFLFEYFSETQRNKGNFPGRFSGRQFSNSRSEMNVSTLELGDSALYLCASSLRGGGSPPSSYNEQFFGPGTRLTVL.

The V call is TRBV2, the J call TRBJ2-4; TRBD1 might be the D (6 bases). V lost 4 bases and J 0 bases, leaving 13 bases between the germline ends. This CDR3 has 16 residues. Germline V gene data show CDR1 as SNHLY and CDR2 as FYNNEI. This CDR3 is CASSGTVGLAKNIQYF. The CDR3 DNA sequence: TGTGCCAGCAGTGGGACAGTGGGTTTAGCCAAAAACATTCAGTACTTC.

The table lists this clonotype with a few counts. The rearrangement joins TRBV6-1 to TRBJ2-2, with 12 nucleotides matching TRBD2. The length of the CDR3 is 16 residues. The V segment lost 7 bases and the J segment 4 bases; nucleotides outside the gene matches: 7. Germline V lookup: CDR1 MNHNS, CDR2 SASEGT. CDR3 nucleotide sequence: TGTGCCAGCAACCTAGCGGGAGGGCCGGGCACCGGGGAGCTGTTTTTT. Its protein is CASNLAGGPGTGELFF.

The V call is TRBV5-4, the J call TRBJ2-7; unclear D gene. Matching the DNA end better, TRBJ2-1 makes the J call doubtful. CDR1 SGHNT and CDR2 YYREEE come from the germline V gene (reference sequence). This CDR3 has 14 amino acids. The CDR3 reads CASSSFRGPNEQFF. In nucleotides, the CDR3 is TGTGCCAGCAGTTCCTTCCGAGGACCTAATGAGCAGTTCTTC.

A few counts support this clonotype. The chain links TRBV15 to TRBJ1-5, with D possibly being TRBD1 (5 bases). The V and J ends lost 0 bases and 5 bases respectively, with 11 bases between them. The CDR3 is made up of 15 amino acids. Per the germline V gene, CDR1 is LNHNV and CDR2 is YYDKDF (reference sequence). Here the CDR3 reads CATSRDGAGDQPQHF. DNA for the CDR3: TGTGCCACCAGCAGAGATGGGGCCGGAGATCAGCCCCAGCATTTT.

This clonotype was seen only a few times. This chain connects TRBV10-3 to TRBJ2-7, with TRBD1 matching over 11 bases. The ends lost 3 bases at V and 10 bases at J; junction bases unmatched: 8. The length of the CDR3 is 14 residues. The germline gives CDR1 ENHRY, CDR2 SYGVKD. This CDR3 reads CAISDPRDRGSQYF. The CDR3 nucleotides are TGTGCCATCAGTGATCCCCGGGACAGGGGGTCTCAGTACTTC.

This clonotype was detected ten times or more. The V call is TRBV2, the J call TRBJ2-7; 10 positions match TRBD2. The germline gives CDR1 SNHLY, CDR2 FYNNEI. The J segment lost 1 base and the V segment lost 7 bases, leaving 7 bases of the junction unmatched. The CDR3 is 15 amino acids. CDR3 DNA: TGTGCCAGCATTCCTAGCGGGAGACAATCCTACGAGCAGTACTTC. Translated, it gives CASIPSGRQSYEQYF.

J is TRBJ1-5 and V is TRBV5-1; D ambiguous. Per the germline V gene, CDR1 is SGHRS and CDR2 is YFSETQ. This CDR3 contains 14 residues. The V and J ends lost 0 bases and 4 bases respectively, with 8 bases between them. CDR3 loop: CASSLEPENQPQHF. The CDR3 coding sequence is TGCGCCAGCAGCTTGGAGCCCGAAAATCAGCCCCAGCATTTT.

The CDR3, as DNA: TGTGCCAGCAGCCACAGGGCGACTAATGAAAAACTGTTTTTT. Its translation: CASSHRATNEKLFF. The J gene is TRBJ1-4, the V gene TRBV7-9; perhaps TRBD1 as D (6 bases). V shed 5 bases and J shed 2 bases, with 9 bases lying between them. The length of the CDR3 is 14 residues. Germline values: CDR1 SEHNR, CDR2 FQNEAQ (reference sequence).

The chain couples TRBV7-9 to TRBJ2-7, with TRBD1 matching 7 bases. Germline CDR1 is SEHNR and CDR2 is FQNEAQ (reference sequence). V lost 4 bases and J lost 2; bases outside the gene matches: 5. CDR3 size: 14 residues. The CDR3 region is CASSYGTEAYEQYF. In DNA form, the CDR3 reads TGTGCCAGCAGCTACGGGACAGAGGCCTACGAGCAGTACTTC. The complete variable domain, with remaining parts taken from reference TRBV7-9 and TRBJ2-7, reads DTGVSQNPRHKITKRGQNVTFRCDPISEHNRLYWYRQTLGQGPEFLTYFQNEAQLEKSRLLSDRFSAERPKGSFSTLEIQRTEQGDSAMYLCASSYGTEAYEQYFGPGTRLTVT.

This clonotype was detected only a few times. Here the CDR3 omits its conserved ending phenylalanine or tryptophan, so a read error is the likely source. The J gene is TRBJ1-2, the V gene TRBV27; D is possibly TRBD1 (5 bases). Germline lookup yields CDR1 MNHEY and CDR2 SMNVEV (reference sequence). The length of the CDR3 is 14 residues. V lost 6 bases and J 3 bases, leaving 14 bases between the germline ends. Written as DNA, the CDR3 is TGTGCCAGCAGCCCTAGGGGCAGTTACTATGGCTACACCCTC. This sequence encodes CASSPRGSYYGYTL.

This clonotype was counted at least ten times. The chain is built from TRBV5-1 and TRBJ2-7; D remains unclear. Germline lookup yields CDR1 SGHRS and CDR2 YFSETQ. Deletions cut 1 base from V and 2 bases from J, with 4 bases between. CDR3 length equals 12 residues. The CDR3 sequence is CASSLNAYEQYF. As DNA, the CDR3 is TGCGCCAGCAGCTTGAACGCCTACGAGCAGTACTTC.

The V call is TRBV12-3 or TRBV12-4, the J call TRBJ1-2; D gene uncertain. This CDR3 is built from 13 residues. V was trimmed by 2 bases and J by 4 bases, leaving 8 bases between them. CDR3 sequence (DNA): TGTGCCAGCAGTTTAAGGGAATCCTATGGCTACACCTTC. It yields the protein CASSLRESYGYTF.

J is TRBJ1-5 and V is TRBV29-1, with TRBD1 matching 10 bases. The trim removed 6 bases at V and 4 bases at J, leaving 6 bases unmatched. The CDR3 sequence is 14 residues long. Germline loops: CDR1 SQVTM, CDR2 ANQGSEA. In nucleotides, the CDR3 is TGCAGCGTAGCCGGGACAGGGGTAAATCAGCCCCAGCATTTT. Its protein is CSVAGTGVNQPQHF.